The clone carrying this T cell receptor (beta chain) was picked up many times. Its target is not known. The sample is drawn from a study of T cells in Graves' hyperthyroidism and ophthalmopathy. Researchers took RNA transcripts and amplified the TCR beta CDR3 regions from them. HTBI primers were the set used in a first-round RT-PCR of the TCR CDR3. TCRdb processed the multiplex PCR reads anew with MiXCR; each CDR3 protein has one entry. The repertoire consists of fewer than 350,000 distinct CDR3 sequences, with under 25% occurring once and the leading ten covering 50% to 65%. General study points: Also found in blood were most expanded thyroid clonotypes above 0.001.

The V end lost 5 bases, the J end lost 4 bases, and 17 bases lay between the germline ends. CDR3 length equals 15 residues. The TCR originated in a woman in her forties or fifties with Graves' hyperthyroidism. Sequenced: blood. The chain has TRBV12-3 or TRBV12-4 and TRBJ1-1; perhaps TRBD1 as D (6 bases). CDR3 loop: CASSPPPGARTEAFF. In nucleotides, the CDR3 is TGTGCCAGCAGTCCCCCCCCAGGGGCCCGCACTGAAGCTTTCTTT.